The 20 T cell receptor beta chains in this list originate from one sample, sequenced in a study of blood T cells in healthy people across ages. Using a J-beta primer mix together with a sample-barcoded 5' primer, a second PCR was run for 7 to 11 cycles. Each CDR3 protein is one row after TCRdb ran MiXCR on the 5' RACE reads. The profile shows 650,000 to 1,000,000 distinct CDR3 sequences, 30% to 45% of them singletons. The source material was blood. The receptors were sampled from a man aged 18 to 29 in good health.

The V call is TRBV28, the J call TRBJ2-3; TRBD1 matches 8 bases. Trimming removed 6 bases from V and 6 bases from J; junction bases left unmatched: 8. Germline V lookup: CDR1 MDHEN, CDR2 SYDVKM. The CDR3 contains 14 residues. CDR3 coding DNA: TGTGCCAGCAGCCCCCGGACAGGGTTGGATACGCAGTATTTT. Its translation is CASSPRTGLDTQYF. The whole variable domain, remainder taken from reference TRBV28 and TRBJ2-3, is DVKVTQSSRYLVKRTGEKVFLECVQDMDHENMFWYRQDPGLGLRLIYFSYDVKMKEKGDIPEGYSVSREKKERFSLILESASTNQTSMYLCASSPRTGLDTQYFGPGTRLTVL.

The V and J genes are TRBV9 and TRBJ1-5; 10 bases fit TRBD1. CDR3 length: 17 amino acids. Germline V lookup: CDR1 SGDLS, CDR2 YYNGEE. Trimming cost V 0 bases and J 1 base; bases outside gene matches: 4. CDR3 in amino acids: CASSVVSGQGSNQPQHF. Here the CDR3 DNA reads TGTGCCAGCAGCGTAGTATCGGGACAGGGGAGCAATCAGCCCCAGCATTTT. Complete variable domain (other parts from reference TRBV9 and TRBJ1-5): DSGVTQTPKHLITATGQRVTLRCSPRSGDLSVYWYQQSLDQGLQFLIQYYNGEERAKGNILERFSAQQFPDLHSELNLSSLELGDSALYFCASSVVSGQGSNQPQHFGDGTRLSIL.

This clonotype was found many times. The chain has TRBV7-9 and TRBJ2-1; the match to TRBD2 covers 11 bases. Trimming cost V 5 bases and J 4 bases; bases outside gene matches: 7. Germline CDR1 and CDR2: SEHNR and FQNEAQ (reference sequence). CDR3 length: 16 amino acids. Here the CDR3 reads CASSQRLAGQYNEQFF. The DNA for the CDR3 is TGTGCCAGCAGCCAACGACTAGCGGGGCAATACAATGAGCAGTTCTTC.

The rearrangement links TRBV19 to TRBJ2-2; D remains unclear. V lost 10 bases and J lost 4, with 16 bases in between. The CDR3 is made up of 14 amino acids. Germline CDR1 reads LNHDA; CDR2 reads SQIVND (reference sequence). In nucleotides, the CDR3 is TGTGCCACCACGGTAGGGCTGGGCACCGGGGAGCTGTTTTTT. This translates into CATTVGLGTGELFF.

The chain links TRBV4-2 to TRBJ2-3, with D perhaps matching TRBD1 or TRBD2 (6 bases each). This CDR3 is 16 amino acids long. V was clipped by 4 bases and J by 0 bases, with 14 bases between them. CDR1 is LGHNA, CDR2 YNFKEQ, per germline. The CDR3 nucleotides are TGTGCCAGCAGCCGGGGGCGGGGTACTAGCACAGATACGCAGTATTTT. Encoded protein: CASSRGRGTSTDTQYF.

J is TRBJ2-3 and V is TRBV15, with D tentatively TRBD2 (5 bases). In germline, CDR1 is LNHNV, CDR2 YYDKDF (reference sequence). The CDR3 extends over 15 amino acids. The V end was cut by 0 bases, the J end by 1 base, with 8 bases between. The CDR3 spells CATSREGSGTDTQYF. The CDR3 DNA is TGTGCCACCAGCAGAGAAGGGAGTGGCACAGATACGCAGTATTTT. The full variable domain, in which reference TRBV15 and TRBJ2-3 provide the parts outside the CDR3, is DAMVIQNPRYQVTQFGKPVTLSCSQTLNHNVMYWYQQKSSQAPKLLFHYYDKDFNNEADTPDNFQSRRPNTSFCFLDIRSPGLGDTAMYLCATSREGSGTDTQYFGPGTRLTVL.

The rearrangement joins TRBV12-3 or TRBV12-4 to TRBJ2-7, with D hard to call. The CDR3 contains 14 residues. The V and J ends lost 2 bases and 7 bases respectively, with 15 bases between them. CDR3 loop: CASSLTQDANEQYF. DNA for the CDR3: TGTGCCAGCAGTTTAACGCAGGATGCCAATGAGCAGTACTTC.

V and J are TRBV25-1 and TRBJ1-1; TRBD1 agrees at 8 bases. This CDR3 contains 16 residues. Germline CDR1 reads MGHDK; CDR2 reads SYGVNS. Losses at the gene ends were 4 bases for V and 1 base for J; bases not matched to a gene: 8. CDR3 amino acids: CASSGWTGYWNTEAFF. DNA for the CDR3: TGTGCCAGCAGTGGTTGGACAGGGTACTGGAACACTGAAGCTTTCTTT.

This chain joins TRBV12-5 and TRBJ2-5; TRBD2 matches at 11 bases. This CDR3 contains 15 residues. Germline lookup yields CDR1 LGHNT and CDR2 FRNRAP. Losses at the gene ends were 5 bases for V and 2 bases for J; bases not matched to a gene: 4. Here the CDR3 reads CASGPLAGGQETQYF. CDR3 nucleotides: TGTGCTAGTGGTCCCCTAGCGGGGGGTCAAGAGACCCAGTACTTC.

On this clonotype itself: Possible read error: a much larger clone is one base away. This sequence joins TRBV7-6 and TRBJ2-7; D may be TRBD2 (5 bases). The CDR3 is made up of 15 amino acids. Germline values: CDR1 SGHVS, CDR2 FNYEAQ. This CDR3 reads CASSLEASRSYERYF. In DNA, the CDR3 is TGTGCCAGCAGCTTAGAGGCTAGCAGGTCCTACGAGCGGTACTTC.

This chain uses TRBV6-6 with TRBJ2-5, with D maybe TRBD2 (6 bases). CDR1 and CDR2 (germline): MNHNY, SVGAGI (reference sequence). Trimming left V 1 base short and J 2 bases short, with 11 bases between. This CDR3 is 15 amino acids long. In DNA, the CDR3 is TGTGCCAGCAGTTACTTTGGGGGGAATCAAGAGACCCAGTACTTC. Encoded protein: CASSYFGGNQETQYF.

The V call is TRBV7-8, the J call TRBJ1-4, with D unresolved. V was cut by 7 bases and J by 0 bases, with 12 bases left in between. CDR3 length: 15 amino acids. In germline, CDR1 is SGHVS, CDR2 FQNEAQ. This CDR3 is CASTLDGATNEKLFF. The CDR3 coding sequence is TGTGCCAGCACCCTAGACGGCGCAACTAATGAAAAACTGTTTTTT.

This clonotype was seen more than once but under ten times. The chain recombines TRBV5-1 with TRBJ2-1, with 14 bases lining up with TRBD2. The CDR3 length is 19 residues. V was clipped by 2 bases and J by 5 bases; unmatched bases: 12. Germline lookup yields CDR1 SGHRS and CDR2 YFSETQ. DNA of the CDR3: TGCGCCAGCAGCTTAAACCCGGGACTAGCGGGAGAAGCCAACAATGAGCAGTTCTTC. It yields the protein CASSLNPGLAGEANNEQFF. The entire variable domain, with the rest obtained from reference TRBV5-1 and TRBJ2-1, is as follows: KAGVTQTPRYLIKTRGQQVTLSCSPISGHRSVSWYQQTPGQGLQFLFEYFSETQRNKGNFPGRFSGRQFSNSRSEMNVSTLELGDSALYLCASSLNPGLAGEANNEQFFGPGTRLTVL.

This clonotype occurred a few times. The DNA for the CDR3 is TGTGCCAGCAGCGTAGTGTGGGGCGACACAGATACGCAGTATTTT. Translation: CASSVVWGDTDTQYF. This sequence joins TRBV9 and TRBJ2-3; tentative D call: TRBD1 (5 bases). Germline V CDR1 and CDR2: SGDLS, YYNGEE. The V and J ends lost 0 bases and 2 bases respectively, with 10 bases between them. This CDR3 has 15 residues.

The CDR3 sequence is CASSPGTSGGPFYNEQFF. As DNA, the CDR3 is TGCGCCAGCAGCCCAGGGACTAGCGGGGGCCCTTTTTACAATGAGCAGTTCTTC. The V and J genes are TRBV5-1 and TRBJ2-1; the match to TRBD2 covers 14 bases. V gave up 4 bases and J gave up 4 bases; unmatched junction bases: 10. The CDR3 covers 18 residues. Germline lookup yields CDR1 SGHRS and CDR2 YFSETQ.

The sample holds a few counts of this clonotype. The chain links TRBV15 to TRBJ2-5; no definite D call. Germline lookup yields CDR1 LNHNV and CDR2 YYDKDF (reference sequence). This CDR3 has 14 residues. V was trimmed by 1 base and J by 0 bases, leaving 6 bases between them. CDR3: CATSRGTDQETQYF. The CDR3, as DNA: TGTGCCACCAGCAGAGGGACCGACCAAGAGACCCAGTACTTC.

This clonotype was counted a few times. Here the CDR3 reads CASIPPGQGTQYF. Here the CDR3 DNA reads TGTGCCAGCATCCCTCCCGGGCAGGGGACCCAGTACTTC. The chain links TRBV7-9 to TRBJ2-5; TRBD1 might be the D (5 bases). V shed 7 bases and J shed 7 bases, with 16 bases lying between them. The CDR3 contains 13 residues. Germline CDR1 SEHNR, CDR2 FQNEAQ (reference sequence). Supplemented by reference TRBV7-9 and TRBJ2-5, the full variable domain reads DTGVSQNPRHKITKRGQNVTFRCDPISEHNRLYWYRQTLGQGPEFLTYFQNEAQLEKSRLLSDRFSAERPKGSFSTLEIQRTEQGDSAMYLCASIPPGQGTQYFGPGTRLLVL.

This clonotype was recorded at least ten times. V usage is TRBV7-2 and J usage is TRBJ1-6; D gene uncertain. CDR3 length: 15 residues. V was trimmed by 3 bases and J by 3 bases, leaving 9 bases between them. Germline assignment: CDR1 SGHTA and CDR2 FQGNSA. For the CDR3, the DNA is TGTGCCAGCAGCTTGGACGGCTTCTATAATTCACCCCTCCACTTT. This codes for CASSLDGFYNSPLHF.

This clonotype came up a few times. V usage is TRBV2 and J usage is TRBJ1-2; weak D call: TRBD1 (6 bases). The CDR3 consists of 13 residues. Germline CDR1 SNHLY, CDR2 FYNNEI. V was shortened by 6 bases and J by 2 bases, with 10 bases between the two germline ends. The CDR3 region has the DNA TGTGCCAGCAGACGGACAGAAAACTATGGCTACACCTTC. Protein product: CASRRTENYGYTF.

This clonotype was counted only a few times. The chain combines TRBV12-3 or TRBV12-4 with TRBJ1-5; 8 bases align to TRBD1. V was pared by 5 bases and J by 3 bases, with 9 bases of the junction left unmatched. The CDR3 consists of 16 residues. CDR3 in amino acids: CASSHRGGNPNQPQHF. As DNA, the CDR3 is TGTGCCAGCAGTCACAGGGGGGGGAACCCCAATCAGCCCCAGCATTTT.